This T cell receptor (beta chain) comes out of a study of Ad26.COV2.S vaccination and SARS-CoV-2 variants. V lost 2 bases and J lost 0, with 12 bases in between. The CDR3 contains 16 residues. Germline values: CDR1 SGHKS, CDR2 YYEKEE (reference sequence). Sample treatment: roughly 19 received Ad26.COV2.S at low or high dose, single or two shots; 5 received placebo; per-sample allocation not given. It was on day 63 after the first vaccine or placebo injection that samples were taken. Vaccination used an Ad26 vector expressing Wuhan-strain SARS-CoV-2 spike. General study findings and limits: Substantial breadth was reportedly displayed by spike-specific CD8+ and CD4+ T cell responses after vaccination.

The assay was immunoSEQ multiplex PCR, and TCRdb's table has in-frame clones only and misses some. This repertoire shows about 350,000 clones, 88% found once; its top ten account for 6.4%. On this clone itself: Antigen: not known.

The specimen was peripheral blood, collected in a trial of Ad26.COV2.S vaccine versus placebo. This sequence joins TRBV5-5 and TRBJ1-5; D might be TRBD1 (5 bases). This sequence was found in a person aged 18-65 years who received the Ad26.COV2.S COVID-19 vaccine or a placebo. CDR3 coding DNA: TGTGCCAGCAGCTTAGGGGCAGCTTATAGCAATCAGCCCCAGCATTTT. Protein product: CASSLGAAYSNQPQHF.